The clone carrying this TCR beta chain turned up a few times. Its antigen is not known. This entry comes from a study of OX40 agonist ivuxolimab in advanced cancers. The study's findings and limits: Among the lowest peripheral clonal expansion occurred in 0.1-3.0 mg/kg partial responders.

Produced via immunoSEQ multiplex PCR; TCRdb's table is partial and in-frame only. The sample contains approximately 99,000 clones, approximately 90% of which appear only once. From germline, CDR1 is DFQATT and CDR2 SNEGSKA (reference sequence). The CDR3 runs 11 residues. This receptor was identified in an adult with an advanced solid tumor such as melanoma, head and neck, liver or kidney cancer. Specimen: CD4+ or CD8+ T cells sorted from blood, collected in a trial of the OX40 agonist ivuxolimab. J is TRBJ2-5 and V is TRBV20-1, with 7 bases matching TRBD1. CDR3 sequence: CSTGVGETQYF. In nucleotides, the CDR3 is TGCAGCACAGGGGTAGGGGAGACCCAGTACTTC.